This T cell receptor (beta chain) emerged from a study of cytomegalovirus exposure and HLA in healthy donors. Points from the study as a whole: In a later analysis, HLA-associated beta chains showed higher expansion and lower generation probabilities than comparable chains.

As concerns this clone: Its antigen is still unknown. The same CDR3 also results from other DNA sequences found in this sample.

Researchers ran the PCR with 60 Vbeta and 13 Jbeta primers. Repertoires were generated with immunoSEQ multiplex PCR, while TCRdb's copy carries only in-frame clones and drops some. This sample's table reports about 59,000 clones. The study sampled nominally healthy donors, though unrecorded immune exposures were likely. J gave up 1 base and V 4 bases, and 3 bases lay outside the gene matches. Germline values: CDR1 SEHNR, CDR2 FQNEAQ (reference sequence). CDR3 length equals 15 residues. The gene calls are TRBV7-9 and TRBJ1-5; 8 bases map to TRBD1. The specimen was PBMCs. The origin of this receptor is a man aged 30 to 45 in good health and CMV-seropositive. The CDR3 region has the DNA TGTGCCAGCAGCTCAGGGGGCAGGAGCAATCAGCCCCAGCATTTT. It specifies CASSSGGRSNQPQHF.